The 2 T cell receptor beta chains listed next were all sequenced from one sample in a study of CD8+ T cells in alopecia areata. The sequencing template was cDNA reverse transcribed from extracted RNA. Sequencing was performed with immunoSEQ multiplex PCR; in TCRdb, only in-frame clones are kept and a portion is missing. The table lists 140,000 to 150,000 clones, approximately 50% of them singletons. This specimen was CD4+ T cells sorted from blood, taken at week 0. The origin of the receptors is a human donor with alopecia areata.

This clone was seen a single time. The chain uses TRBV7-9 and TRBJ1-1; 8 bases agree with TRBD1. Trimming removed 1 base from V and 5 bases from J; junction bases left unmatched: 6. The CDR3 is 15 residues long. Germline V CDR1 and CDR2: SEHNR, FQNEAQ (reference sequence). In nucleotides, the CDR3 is TGTGCCAGCAGCTTAGTACAGGGGGGTAATACTGAAGCTTTCTTT. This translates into CASSLVQGGNTEAFF.

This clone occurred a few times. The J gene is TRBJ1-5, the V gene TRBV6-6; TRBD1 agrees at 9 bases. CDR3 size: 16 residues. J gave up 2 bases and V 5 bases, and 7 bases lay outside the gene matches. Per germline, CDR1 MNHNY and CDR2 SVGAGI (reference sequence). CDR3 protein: CASSADRGDGNQPQHF. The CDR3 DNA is TGTGCCAGCAGTGCGGACAGGGGTGATGGCAATCAGCCCCAGCATTTT.